This is a list of T cell receptor beta chains from one sample in a study of blood T cell repertoires in COVID-19. Produced via immunoSEQ multiplex PCR; TCRdb's table is partial and in-frame only. Of roughly 73,000 clones in the sample, roughly 85% were seen once. Sequencing used peripheral blood. Every receptor here comes from a woman aged 60-70 years with acute or convalescent COVID-19. CDR3s include the opening cysteine and the closing phenylalanine or tryptophan. The D gene is left open where the match is weak. Not every row has a clone size; where given, it reads once, few, many or a size class.

d_gene: NA
v_gene: TRBV12-3/TRBV12-4
j_gene: TRBJ1-1
abundance: NA
CDR3aa: CASSLGPGTEAFF
CDR3nt: TGTGCCAGCAGTTTGGGGCCGGGCACTGAAGCTTTCTTT

d_gene: TRBD2
v_gene: TRBV15
j_gene: TRBJ2-3
abundance: NA
CDR3aa: CATRSGGVSTDTQYF
CDR3nt: TGTGCCACTCGTAGCGGGGGGGTTAGCACAGATACGCAGTATTTT

d_gene: NA
v_gene: TRBV6-6
j_gene: TRBJ2-4
abundance: NA
CDR3aa: CASSPRTILAKNIQYF
CDR3nt: TGTGCCAGCAGTCCTCGGACAATACTAGCCAAAAACATTCAGTACTTC

d_gene: NA
v_gene: TRBV5-5
j_gene: TRBJ2-1
abundance: NA
CDR3aa: CASSLLGSSYNEQFF
CDR3nt: TGTGCCAGCAGCTTGTTGGGGAGCTCCTACAATGAGCAGTTCTTC

d_gene: TRBD1
v_gene: TRBV18
j_gene: TRBJ1-3
abundance: few
CDR3aa: CASSSDRVRNTIYF
CDR3nt: TGTGCCAGCTCATCTGACAGGGTCAGGAACACCATATATTTT

d_gene: NA
v_gene: TRBV7-9
j_gene: TRBJ2-2
abundance: NA
CDR3aa: CASSLARYTGELFF
CDR3nt: TGTGCCAGCAGCTTAGCCAGATACACCGGGGAGCTGTTTTTT

d_gene: TRBD1
v_gene: TRBV7-3
j_gene: TRBJ2-2
abundance: NA
CDR3aa: CASSPGTAITGELFF
CDR3nt: TGTGCCAGCAGCCCAGGGACAGCGATCACCGGGGAGCTGTTTTTT

d_gene: NA
v_gene: TRBV5-1
j_gene: TRBJ1-2
abundance: NA
CDR3aa: CASSLAWRGDGYTF
CDR3nt: TGCGCCAGCAGCTTGGCCTGGCGGGGGGATGGCTACACCTTC

d_gene: NA
v_gene: TRBV2
j_gene: TRBJ1-3
abundance: NA
CDR3aa: CASSQTSSGNTIYF
CDR3nt: TGTGCCAGCAGCCAAACTAGCTCTGGAAACACCATATATTTT

d_gene: NA
v_gene: TRBV19
j_gene: TRBJ1-2
abundance: NA
CDR3aa: CASSRDRSYGYTF
CDR3nt: TGTGCCAGTAGTCGCGACAGGAGCTATGGCTACACCTTC

d_gene: NA
v_gene: TRBV19
j_gene: TRBJ1-1
abundance: NA
CDR3aa: CASSITGNTEAFF
CDR3nt: TGTGCCAGTAGTATAACAGGGAACACTGAAGCTTTCTTT

d_gene: TRBD2
v_gene: TRBV7-3
j_gene: TRBJ2-3
abundance: NA
CDR3aa: CASSSLAGRTDTQYF
CDR3nt: TGTGCCAGCAGCTCTCTAGCGGGCCGCACAGATACGCAGTATTTT

d_gene: TRBD1
v_gene: TRBV6-1
j_gene: TRBJ1-5
abundance: NA
CDR3aa: CASSGPGTEANQPQHF
CDR3nt: TGTGCCAGCAGTGGTCCCGGGACAGAGGCTAATCAGCCCCAGCATTTT

d_gene: TRBD1
v_gene: TRBV5-4
j_gene: TRBJ1-2
abundance: NA
CDR3aa: CASSLGTGRFGGYTF
CDR3nt: TGTGCCAGCAGCTTGGGGACAGGAAGATTCGGGGGCTACACCTTC

d_gene: TRBD1
v_gene: TRBV7-2
j_gene: TRBJ2-1
abundance: NA
CDR3aa: CASSQNGQAEFF
CDR3nt: TGTGCCAGCAGCCAAAATGGACAGGCTGAGTTCTTC

d_gene: NA
v_gene: TRBV28
j_gene: TRBJ2-1
abundance: NA
CDR3aa: CRQRIKSSYNEQFF
CDR3nt: TGTCGGCAGCGGATTAAGAGCTCCTACAATGAGCAGTTCTTC

d_gene: TRBD1
v_gene: TRBV6-5
j_gene: TRBJ2-2
abundance: NA
CDR3aa: CASRGQGAGTGELFF
CDR3nt: TGTGCCAGCAGAGGACAGGGGGCGGGCACCGGGGAGCTGTTTTTT

d_gene: NA
v_gene: TRBV11-2
j_gene: TRBJ2-1
abundance: once
CDR3aa: CASSLERNYNEQFF
CDR3nt: TGTGCCAGCAGCTTAGAGAGGAACTACAATGAGCAGTTCTTC

d_gene: NA
v_gene: TRBV20-1
j_gene: TRBJ2-1
abundance: NA
CDR3aa: CSASGAFEQFF
CDR3nt: TGCAGTGCTAGCGGTGCTTTCGAGCAGTTCTTC

d_gene: NA
v_gene: TRBV19
j_gene: TRBJ2-7
abundance: once
CDR3aa: CASSLPGSEQYF
CDR3nt: TGTGCCAGTAGCCTGCCGGGTAGCGAGCAGTACTTC

d_gene: NA
v_gene: TRBV7-2
j_gene: TRBJ2-7
abundance: NA
CDR3aa: CASSPSGDRSYEQYF
CDR3nt: TGTGCCAGCAGCCCCAGTGGCGACAGGTCCTACGAGCAGTACTTC

d_gene: NA
v_gene: TRBV3-1/TRBV3-2
j_gene: TRBJ1-1
abundance: NA
CDR3aa: CASNNPGRDLQAFF
CDR3nt: TGTGCCAGCAATAATCCAGGCAGGGATTTGCAAGCTTTCTTT

d_gene: NA
v_gene: TRBV30
j_gene: TRBJ1-2
abundance: NA
CDR3aa: CAWMAGTYTF
CDR3nt: TGTGCCTGGATGGCAGGAACCTACACCTTC

d_gene: NA
v_gene: TRBV19
j_gene: TRBJ1-6
abundance: NA
CDR3aa: CASSNREFGPSPLHF
CDR3nt: TGTGCCAGTAGTAACAGGGAGTTCGGCCCATCACCCCTCCACTTT

d_gene: TRBD1
v_gene: TRBV7-8
j_gene: TRBJ1-1
abundance: NA
CDR3aa: CASSTTGETEAFF
CDR3nt: TGTGCCAGCAGCACAACAGGGGAGACTGAAGCTTTCTTT

d_gene: NA
v_gene: TRBV5-6
j_gene: TRBJ1-5
abundance: NA
CDR3aa: CASSSRAGARIEHF
CDR3nt: TGTGCCAGCAGCTCCCGGGCAGGGGCACGGATAGAGCATTTT

d_gene: NA
v_gene: TRBV15
j_gene: TRBJ1-3
abundance: NA
CDR3aa: CATSRELSGNTIYF
CDR3nt: TGTGCCACCAGCAGAGAATTATCTGGAAACACCATATATTTT

d_gene: TRBD1
v_gene: TRBV19
j_gene: TRBJ1-2
abundance: NA
CDR3aa: CASSSRDRGPNYGYTF
CDR3nt: TGTGCCAGTAGTTCGAGAGACAGGGGGCCTAACTATGGCTACACCTTC

d_gene: TRBD2
v_gene: TRBV20-1
j_gene: TRBJ2-4
abundance: NA
CDR3aa: CSASSGGDKNIQYF
CDR3nt: TGCAGTGCTAGTTCGGGGGGTGACAAAAACATTCAGTACTTC

d_gene: TRBD1
v_gene: TRBV2
j_gene: TRBJ1-6
abundance: NA
CDR3aa: CASLLEQGVPLHF
CDR3nt: TGTGCCAGCTTGTTGGAACAGGGGGTTCCCCTCCACTTT

d_gene: NA
v_gene: TRBV18
j_gene: TRBJ1-5
abundance: few
CDR3aa: CASSYSGPSNQPQHF
CDR3nt: TGTGCCAGCTCCTATTCGGGTCCCAGCAATCAGCCCCAGCATTTT

d_gene: NA
v_gene: TRBV15
j_gene: TRBJ1-1
abundance: few
CDR3aa: CATSRGGTANTEAFF
CDR3nt: TGTGCCACCAGCAGAGGCGGGACGGCGAACACTGAAGCTTTCTTT

d_gene: TRBD1
v_gene: TRBV5-6
j_gene: TRBJ2-3
abundance: NA
CDR3aa: CASSYGTGIYFTDTQYF
CDR3nt: TGTGCCAGCAGCTATGGGACAGGAATTTATTTCACAGATACGCAGTATTTT

d_gene: NA
v_gene: TRBV19
j_gene: TRBJ1-3
abundance: NA
CDR3aa: CASRDNSGNTIYF
CDR3nt: TGTGCCAGTAGAGACAACTCTGGAAACACCATATATTTT

d_gene: TRBD1
v_gene: TRBV7-6
j_gene: TRBJ2-7
abundance: few
CDR3aa: CASSLAAGTGTYEQYF
CDR3nt: TGTGCCAGCAGCTTAGCCGCCGGGACAGGGACCTACGAGCAGTACTTC

d_gene: TRBD2
v_gene: TRBV4-2
j_gene: TRBJ2-1
abundance: NA
CDR3aa: CASSQGTSGSLYNEQFF
CDR3nt: TGTGCCAGCAGCCAAGGGACTAGCGGGAGCCTCTACAATGAGCAGTTCTTC

d_gene: TRBD2
v_gene: TRBV5-1
j_gene: TRBJ2-3
abundance: NA
CDR3aa: CASSLRAGGVTDTQYF
CDR3nt: TGCGCCAGCAGCTTACGAGCGGGGGGCGTCACAGATACGCAGTATTTT

d_gene: TRBD2
v_gene: TRBV6-1
j_gene: TRBJ2-3
abundance: NA
CDR3aa: CASSEPGTSGGTRF
CDR3nt: TGTGCCAGCAGTGAACCCGGGACTAGCGGGGGGACGAGATTT

d_gene: NA
v_gene: TRBV27
j_gene: TRBJ2-2
abundance: NA
CDR3aa: CASSSSGVVAGELFF
CDR3nt: TGTGCCAGCAGTTCATCCGGGGTCGTGGCCGGGGAGCTGTTTTTT

d_gene: NA
v_gene: TRBV5-4
j_gene: TRBJ1-1
abundance: NA
CDR3aa: CASSLLQGNTEAFF
CDR3nt: TGTGCCAGCAGCTTGTTACAGGGGAACACTGAAGCTTTCTTT

d_gene: TRBD1
v_gene: TRBV3-1/TRBV3-2
j_gene: TRBJ1-1
abundance: NA
CDR3aa: CASSLNRGLTEAFF
CDR3nt: TGTGCCAGCAGTCTAAACAGGGGGCTTACTGAAGCTTTCTTT

d_gene: TRBD1
v_gene: TRBV7-8
j_gene: TRBJ1-4
abundance: once
CDR3aa: CASSLDRANEKLFF
CDR3nt: TGTGCCAGCAGCTTGGACAGGGCTAATGAAAAACTGTTTTTT

d_gene: NA
v_gene: TRBV2
j_gene: TRBJ1-4
abundance: NA
CDR3aa: CASRPSTAEGEKLFF
CDR3nt: TGTGCCAGCAGACCCTCGACAGCCGAAGGGGAAAAACTGTTTTTT

d_gene: NA
v_gene: TRBV19
j_gene: TRBJ1-1
abundance: NA
CDR3aa: CASSMQMNTEAFF
CDR3nt: TGTGCCAGTAGTATGCAGATGAACACTGAAGCTTTCTTT

d_gene: TRBD1
v_gene: TRBV5-1
j_gene: TRBJ1-2
abundance: NA
CDR3aa: CASSRQGPDYGYTF
CDR3nt: TGCGCCAGCTCCCGACAGGGGCCGGACTATGGCTACACCTTC

d_gene: TRBD2
v_gene: TRBV20-1
j_gene: TRBJ2-5
abundance: NA
CDR3aa: CSASATSGGAETQYF
CDR3nt: TGCAGTGCTAGTGCTACTAGCGGGGGGGCTGAGACCCAGTACTTC

d_gene: TRBD1
v_gene: TRBV3-1/TRBV3-2
j_gene: TRBJ1-6
abundance: NA
CDR3aa: CASSQADRNSPLHF
CDR3nt: TGTGCCAGCAGCCAAGCGGACAGGAATTCACCCCTCCACTTT

d_gene: NA
v_gene: TRBV6-5
j_gene: TRBJ2-2
abundance: NA
CDR3aa: CASSRDFLTGELFF
CDR3nt: TGTGCCAGCAGCCGGGACTTTCTAACCGGGGAGCTGTTTTTT

d_gene: TRBD1
v_gene: TRBV19
j_gene: TRBJ1-4
abundance: NA
CDR3aa: CASRSPGATGRNEKLFF
CDR3nt: TGTGCCAGTAGATCCCCAGGGGCGACAGGGAGAAATGAAAAACTGTTTTTT

d_gene: NA
v_gene: TRBV28
j_gene: TRBJ1-2
abundance: few
CDR3aa: CASSLPFGAGNYGYTF
CDR3nt: TGTGCCAGCAGTTTACCTTTCGGCGCAGGGAATTATGGCTACACCTTC

d_gene: NA
v_gene: TRBV3-1/TRBV3-2
j_gene: TRBJ2-3
abundance: once
CDR3aa: CASSYRRTATQYF
CDR3nt: TGTGCCAGCAGCTACAGAAGGACAGCGACGCAGTATTTT

d_gene: TRBD1
v_gene: TRBV5-1
j_gene: TRBJ1-6
abundance: NA
CDR3aa: CASSLGQGGSPLHF
CDR3nt: TGCGCCAGCAGCTTGGGGCAGGGGGGCTCACCCCTCCACTTT

d_gene: TRBD2
v_gene: TRBV5-6
j_gene: TRBJ2-3
abundance: NA
CDR3aa: CASSLIRISGGDTQYF
CDR3nt: TGTGCCAGCAGCTTGATCAGGATTAGCGGGGGCGATACGCAGTATTTT

d_gene: NA
v_gene: TRBV5-6
j_gene: TRBJ2-3
abundance: once
CDR3aa: CASSLGGPDTQYF
CDR3nt: TGTGCCAGCAGCTTGGGGGGCCCAGATACGCAGTATTTT

d_gene: NA
v_gene: TRBV7-2
j_gene: TRBJ1-2
abundance: NA
CDR3aa: CASSLARASNYGYTF
CDR3nt: TGTGCCAGCAGCTTAGCGCGGGCATCTAACTATGGCTACACCTTC

d_gene: TRBD2
v_gene: TRBV27
j_gene: TRBJ2-3
abundance: few
CDR3aa: CASSLKVGRRADTQYF
CDR3nt: TGTGCCAGCAGTTTAAAGGTCGGGAGGAGAGCAGATACGCAGTATTTT

d_gene: TRBD1
v_gene: TRBV18
j_gene: TRBJ1-5
abundance: NA
CDR3aa: CASSPSRGNNQPQHF
CDR3nt: TGTGCCAGCTCACCGTCCAGGGGGAATAACCAGCCCCAGCATTTT